This T cell receptor (beta chain) was observed in a study of T cell responses to AZD1222 COVID-19 vaccine. This table comes from immunoSEQ multiplex PCR, and its TCRdb copy is limited to in-frame clones, with some not included. The sample lists over 75,000 clones; around 87% were seen once. This clone counts as large. Its antigen remains unknown. CDR3 size: 15 residues. V lost 5 bases and J lost 6; bases outside the gene matches: 8. Germline V CDR1 and CDR2: SGHTA, FQGTGA. Study-level results: Regions 160-218 and 743-854 held dominance among vaccine-associated CD4 TCRs, which spanned spike. Unmutated variant regions are reportedly targeted by nearly half of spike-specific TCRs.

Sample: peripheral blood, taken 28 days after the second AZD1222 dose. The receptor was isolated from an adult who received the AZD1222 COVID-19 vaccine. V and J are TRBV7-3 and TRBJ2-3; 10 bases agree with TRBD2. The CDR3 nucleotides are TGTGCCAGCAGCCCGCGTGGTAGCGGGGGGGATACGCAGTATTTT. Its protein is CASSPRGSGGDTQYF.